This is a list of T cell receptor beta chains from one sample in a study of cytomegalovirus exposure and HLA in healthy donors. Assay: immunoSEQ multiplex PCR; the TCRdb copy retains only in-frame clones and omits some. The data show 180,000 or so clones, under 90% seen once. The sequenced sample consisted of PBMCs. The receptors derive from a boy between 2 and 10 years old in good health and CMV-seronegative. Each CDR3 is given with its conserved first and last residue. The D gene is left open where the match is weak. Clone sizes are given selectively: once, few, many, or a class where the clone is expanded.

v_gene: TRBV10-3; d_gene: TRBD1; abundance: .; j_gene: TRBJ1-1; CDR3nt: TGTGCCATCAGTGGGACAGGGGTCGGGACTGAAGCTTTCTTT; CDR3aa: CAISGTGVGTEAFF
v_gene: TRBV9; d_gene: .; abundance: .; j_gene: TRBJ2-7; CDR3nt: TGTGCCAGCAGCGTAGGACTATTCGGCGAGCAGTACTTC; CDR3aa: CASSVGLFGEQYF
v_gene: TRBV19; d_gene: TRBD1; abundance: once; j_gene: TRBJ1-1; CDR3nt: TGTGCCAGTAGGACAGGGGGTGGCACTGAAGCTTTCTTT; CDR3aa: CASRTGGGTEAFF
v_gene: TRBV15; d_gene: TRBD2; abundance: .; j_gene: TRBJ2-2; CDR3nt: TGTGCCACCAAGGCCTCGTGGACTAGCGGACCGAACACCGGGGAGCTGTTTTTT; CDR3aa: CATKASWTSGPNTGELFF
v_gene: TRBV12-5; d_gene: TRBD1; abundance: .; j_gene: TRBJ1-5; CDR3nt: TGTGCTAGTGGTTTGGCCGGGACAGGGAATTCGCCCCAGCATTTT; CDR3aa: CASGLAGTGNSPQHF
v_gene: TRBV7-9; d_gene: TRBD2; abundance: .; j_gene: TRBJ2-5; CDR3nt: TGTGCCAGCAGCATCACCCTAGCGGGCCCAATGGAGACCCAGTACTTC; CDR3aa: CASSITLAGPMETQYF
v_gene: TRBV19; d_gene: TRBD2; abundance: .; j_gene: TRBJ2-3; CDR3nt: TGTGCCAGTAGACGTAGCGGGGGGTGGGATACGCAGTATTTT; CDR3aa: CASRRSGGWDTQYF
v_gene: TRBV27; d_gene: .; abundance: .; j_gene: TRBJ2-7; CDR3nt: TGTGCCAGCAGTATAATAACGGGTTATCCCTACGAGCAGTACTTC; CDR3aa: CASSIITGYPYEQYF
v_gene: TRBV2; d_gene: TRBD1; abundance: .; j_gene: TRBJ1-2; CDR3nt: TGTGCCAGAACAGGGGATGGCTACACCTTC; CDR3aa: CARTGDGYTF
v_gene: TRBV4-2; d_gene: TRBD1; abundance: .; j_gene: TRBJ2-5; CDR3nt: TGTGCCAGCAGCCAAGGTCTGGACAGGGCCGAGACCCAGTACTTC; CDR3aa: CASSQGLDRAETQYF
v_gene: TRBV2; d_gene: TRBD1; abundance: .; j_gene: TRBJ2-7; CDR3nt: TGTGCCAGCAGTGAAACCCCGGGACAGAGCCCCTACGAGCAGTACTTC; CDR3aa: CASSETPGQSPYEQYF
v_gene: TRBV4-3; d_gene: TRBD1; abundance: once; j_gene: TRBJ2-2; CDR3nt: TGCGCCAGCAGCCAAGATAGACTGTATAGGGCAGGGGGCAACACCGGGGAGCTGTTTTTT; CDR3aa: CASSQDRLYRAGGNTGELFF
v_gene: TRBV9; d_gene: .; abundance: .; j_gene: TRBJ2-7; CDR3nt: TGTGCCAGCAGCCCCAGAGGTCAGGGGGGCGCATACGAGCAGTACTTC; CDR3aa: CASSPRGQGGAYEQYF
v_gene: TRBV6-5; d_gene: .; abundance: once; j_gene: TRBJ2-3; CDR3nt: TGTGCCAGCAGTCCCAGACTGGAATCCACAGATACGCAGTATTTT; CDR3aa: CASSPRLESTDTQYF
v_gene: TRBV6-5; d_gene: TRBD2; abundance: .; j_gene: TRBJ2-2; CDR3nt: TGTGCCAGCAGGAAGGGACTAGCGGCCAGGGAGCTGTTTTTT; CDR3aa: CASRKGLAARELFF
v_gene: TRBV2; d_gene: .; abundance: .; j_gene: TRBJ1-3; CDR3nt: TGTGCCAGCAGTGTAGAGAGCTCTGGAAACACCATATATTTT; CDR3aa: CASSVESSGNTIYF
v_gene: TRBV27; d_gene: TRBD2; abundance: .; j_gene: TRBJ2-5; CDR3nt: TGTGCCAGCAGTGGGACTAGACGCCAAGAGACCCAGTACTTC; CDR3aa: CASSGTRRQETQYF
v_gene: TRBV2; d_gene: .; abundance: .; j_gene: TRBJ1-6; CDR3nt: TGTGCCAGCAGTGATTTACAGGACTATAATTCACCCCTCCACTTT; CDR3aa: CASSDLQDYNSPLHF